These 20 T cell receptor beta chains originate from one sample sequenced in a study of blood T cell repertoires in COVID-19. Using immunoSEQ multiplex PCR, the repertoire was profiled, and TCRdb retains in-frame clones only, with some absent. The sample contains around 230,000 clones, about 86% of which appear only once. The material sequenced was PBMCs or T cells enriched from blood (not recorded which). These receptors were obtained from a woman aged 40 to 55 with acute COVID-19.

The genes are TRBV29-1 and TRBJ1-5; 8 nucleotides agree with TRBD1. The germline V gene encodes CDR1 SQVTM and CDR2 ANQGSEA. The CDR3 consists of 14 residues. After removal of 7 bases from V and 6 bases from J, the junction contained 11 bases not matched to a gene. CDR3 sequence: CSAVTGEVGQPQHF. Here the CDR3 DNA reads TGCAGCGCCGTGACAGGGGAGGTAGGTCAGCCCCAGCATTTT.

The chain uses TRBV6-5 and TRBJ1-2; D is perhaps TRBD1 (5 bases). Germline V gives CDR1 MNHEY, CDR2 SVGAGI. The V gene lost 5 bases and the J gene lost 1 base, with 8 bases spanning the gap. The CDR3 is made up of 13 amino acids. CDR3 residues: CASSIDSNYGYTF. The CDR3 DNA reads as TGTGCCAGCAGTATTGACAGTAACTATGGCTACACCTTC.

The CDR3 spells CASSVQDRGSDEQFF. In DNA, the CDR3 is TGTGCCAGCAGCGTACAGGACAGGGGGTCAGATGAGCAGTTCTTC. The V gene is TRBV7-6, the J gene TRBJ2-1, with 10 nucleotides matching TRBD1. CDR1 is SGHVS and CDR2 is FNYEAQ in the germline V gene. V trimming: 5 bases; J trimming: 8 bases; junction bases outside the gene matches: 9. The CDR3 sequence is 15 residues long.

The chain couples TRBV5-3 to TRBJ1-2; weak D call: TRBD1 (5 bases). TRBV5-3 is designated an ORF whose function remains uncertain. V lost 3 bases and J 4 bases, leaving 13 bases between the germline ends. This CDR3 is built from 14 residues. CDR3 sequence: CARSYRQSFYGYTF. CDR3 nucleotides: TGTGCCAGAAGCTACCGACAGTCCTTCTATGGCTACACCTTC.

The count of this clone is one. The CDR3 DNA reads as TGTGCCAGCAGCCGGGGACAGGGGGTGATCACCGGGGAGCTGTTTTTT. Its protein product is CASSRGQGVITGELFF. The chain employs TRBV5-4 and TRBJ2-2, with 11 nucleotides matching TRBD1. The CDR3 runs to 16 residues. The junction had 6 bases not matched to a gene; V was cut back by 4 bases and J by 4 bases. CDR1 SGHNT and CDR2 YYREEE come from the germline V gene (reference sequence).

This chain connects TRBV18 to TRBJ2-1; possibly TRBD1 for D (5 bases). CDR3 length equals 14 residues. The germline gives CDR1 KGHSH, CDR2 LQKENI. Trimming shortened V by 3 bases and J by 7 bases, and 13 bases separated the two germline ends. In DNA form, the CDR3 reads TGTGCCAGCTCACCGACAGTCACCCGAAATGAGCAGTTCTTC. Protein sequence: CASSPTVTRNEQFF.

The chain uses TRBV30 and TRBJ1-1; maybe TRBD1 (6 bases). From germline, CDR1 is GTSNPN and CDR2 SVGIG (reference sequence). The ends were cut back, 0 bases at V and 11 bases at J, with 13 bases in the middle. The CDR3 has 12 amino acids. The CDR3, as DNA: TGTGCCTGGAGTGTTAGGGGGATTGAGGCTTTCTTT. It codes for CAWSVRGIEAFF.

CDR3 bases: TGTGCCAGCAGCTTAGTAGGGGGACATGAGCAGTTCTTC. Translating gives CASSLVGGHEQFF. The gene calls are TRBV11-3 and TRBJ2-1, with D maybe TRBD1 (6 bases). V lost 1 base to trimming and J lost 8 bases, with 9 bases between them. This CDR3 has 13 residues. Germline lookup yields CDR1 SGHNT and CDR2 YENEEA.

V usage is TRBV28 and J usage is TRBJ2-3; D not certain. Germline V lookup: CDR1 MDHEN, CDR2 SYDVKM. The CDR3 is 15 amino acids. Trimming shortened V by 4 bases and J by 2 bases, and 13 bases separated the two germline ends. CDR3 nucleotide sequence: TGTGCCAGCAGTTCTAAGACATTCTACACAGATACGCAGTATTTT. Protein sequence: CASSSKTFYTDTQYF.

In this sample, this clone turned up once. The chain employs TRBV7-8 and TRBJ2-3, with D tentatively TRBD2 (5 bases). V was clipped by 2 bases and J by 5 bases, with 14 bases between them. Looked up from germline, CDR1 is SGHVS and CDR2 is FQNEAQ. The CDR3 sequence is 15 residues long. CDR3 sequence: CASSLRAEAGDTQYF. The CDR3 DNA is TGTGCCAGCAGCTTACGGGCGGAGGCGGGAGATACGCAGTATTTT.

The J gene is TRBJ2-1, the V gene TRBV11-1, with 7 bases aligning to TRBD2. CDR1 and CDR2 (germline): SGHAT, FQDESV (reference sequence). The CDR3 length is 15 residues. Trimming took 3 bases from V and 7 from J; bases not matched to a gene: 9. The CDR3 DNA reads TGTGCCAGCAGCTTGGCGGGAGAGAGGCGGAATGAGCAGTTCTTC. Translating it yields CASSLAGERRNEQFF.

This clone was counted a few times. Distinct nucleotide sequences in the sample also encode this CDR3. CDR3 DNA sequence: TGTGCCAGTAGTATACGACAGGGGGGCACCGGGGAGCTGTTTTTT. This translates into CASSIRQGGTGELFF. This chain links TRBV19 with TRBJ2-2; 9 nucleotides line up with TRBD1. V dropped 2 bases and J dropped 4; count of bases not matched to a gene: 2. This CDR3 is built from 15 residues. Per germline, CDR1 LNHDA and CDR2 SQIVND (reference sequence).

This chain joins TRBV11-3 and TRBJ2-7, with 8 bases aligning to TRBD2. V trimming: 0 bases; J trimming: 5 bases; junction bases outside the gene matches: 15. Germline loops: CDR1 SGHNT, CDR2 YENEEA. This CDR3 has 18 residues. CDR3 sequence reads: CASSLDFPSREAQNEQYF. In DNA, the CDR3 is TGTGCCAGCAGCTTAGACTTCCCCTCGCGGGAGGCCCAGAACGAGCAGTACTTC.

The CDR3 DNA reads as TGTGCCAGCAGCACTAGACAGGGAGGCACTGAAGCTTTCTTT. This translates into CASSTRQGGTEAFF. The V gene is TRBV7-6, the J gene TRBJ1-1, with 7 positions matching TRBD1. Germline V gene data show CDR1 as SGHVS and CDR2 as FNYEAQ. The V gene end was trimmed by 5 bases and the J gene end by 4 bases; junction bases not matched to a gene: 7. The CDR3 is made up of 14 amino acids.

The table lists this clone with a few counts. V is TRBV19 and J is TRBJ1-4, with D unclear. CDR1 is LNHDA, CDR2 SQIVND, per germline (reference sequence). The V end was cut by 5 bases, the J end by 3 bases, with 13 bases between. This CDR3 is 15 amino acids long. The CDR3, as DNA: TGTGCCAGTAGTCTATTTAGCCGAGCTAATGAAAAACTGTTTTTT. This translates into CASSLFSRANEKLFF.

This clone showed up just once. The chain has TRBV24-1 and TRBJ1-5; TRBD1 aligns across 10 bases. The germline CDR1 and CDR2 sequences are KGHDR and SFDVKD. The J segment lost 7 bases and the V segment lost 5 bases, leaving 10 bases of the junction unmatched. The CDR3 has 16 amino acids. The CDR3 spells CATSGQGANLGQPQHF. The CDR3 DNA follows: TGTGCCACCAGTGGACAGGGGGCGAATCTTGGACAGCCCCAGCATTTT.

The CDR3, as DNA: TGTGCCAGCAGCCTTAAGGGGGACACTGAAGCTTTCTTT. This translates into CASSLKGDTEAFF. This chain uses TRBV7-8 with TRBJ1-1; D perhaps matches TRBD1 (6 bases). CDR3 length: 13 amino acids. Trimming shortened V by 5 bases and J by 3 bases, and 10 bases separated the two germline ends. Germline-derived CDR1 and CDR2 are SGHVS and FQNEAQ.

CDR3 sequence reads: CASSRSKREGVAYNEQFF. The DNA for the CDR3 is TGTGCCAGCAGCCGCAGCAAGCGGGAGGGGGTTGCCTACAATGAGCAGTTCTTC. This sequence joins TRBV5-4 and TRBJ2-1; 10 positions match TRBD2. With V trimmed by 4 bases and J by 2 bases, 12 bases remained unmatched. The CDR3 is made up of 18 amino acids. CDR1 SGHNT and CDR2 YYREEE come from the germline V gene (reference sequence).

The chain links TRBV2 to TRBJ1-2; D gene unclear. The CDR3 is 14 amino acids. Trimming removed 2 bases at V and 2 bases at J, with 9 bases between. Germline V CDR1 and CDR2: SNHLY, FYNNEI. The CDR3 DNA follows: TGTGCCAGCAGTGAAACAGAACAGAACTATGGCTACACCTTC. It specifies CASSETEQNYGYTF.

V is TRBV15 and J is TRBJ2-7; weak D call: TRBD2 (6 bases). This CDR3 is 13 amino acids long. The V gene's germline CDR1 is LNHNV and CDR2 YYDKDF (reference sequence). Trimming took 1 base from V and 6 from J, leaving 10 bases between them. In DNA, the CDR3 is TGTGCCACCAGCAGAGCGGGAGAGGGCGAGCAGTACTTC. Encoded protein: CATSRAGEGEQYF. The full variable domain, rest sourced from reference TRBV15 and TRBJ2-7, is DAMVIQNPRYQVTQFGKPVTLSCSQTLNHNVMYWYQQKSSQAPKLLFHYYDKDFNNEADTPDNFQSRRPNTSFCFLDIRSPGLGDTAMYLCATSRAGEGEQYFGPGTRLTVT.